Below are 23 T cell receptor beta chains sequenced from a single sample in a study of cytomegalovirus exposure and HLA in healthy donors. Primers for the PCR totalled 60 Vbeta and 13 Jbeta. The assay was immunoSEQ multiplex PCR, and TCRdb's table has in-frame clones only and misses some. The repertoire has over 150,000 clones, 55% to 70% of them found once; the top ten carry 2.8%. The sequencing sample was made of PBMCs. Receptor source: a woman in her 40s in good health and CMV-seropositive.

J is TRBJ1-6 and V is TRBV6-1, with TRBD1 identical over 8 bases. This CDR3 region has 15 residues. The J segment lost 7 bases and the V segment lost 5 bases, leaving 7 bases of the junction unmatched. Germline V gene sequence: CDR1 MNHNS, CDR2 SASEGT. The CDR3 nucleotides read TGTGCCAGCAGTTTTTCAGGGGGCAAGAATTCACCCCTCCACTTT. This gives the protein CASSFSGGKNSPLHF.

The rearrangement joins TRBV28 to TRBJ2-7; TRBD2 aligns across 11 bases. The CDR3 runs to 17 residues. V lost 3 bases to trimming and J lost 3 bases; unmatched junction nucleotides: 10. CDR1 and CDR2 (germline): MDHEN, SYDVKM. CDR3 region: CASSFSFGTSGRYEQYF. CDR3 bases: TGTGCCAGCAGTTTCTCCTTTGGGACTAGCGGTCGCTACGAGCAGTACTTC.

The CDR3 here is CASSFRDKETQYF. CDR3 in DNA: TGTGCCAGCAGCTTCCGGGATAAAGAGACCCAGTACTTC. This rearrangement joins TRBV7-9 to TRBJ2-5, with D possibly being TRBD2 (5 bases). The V and J ends lost 3 bases and 3 bases respectively, with 8 bases between them. The CDR3 is made up of 13 amino acids. Germline V gene data show CDR1 as SEHNR and CDR2 as FQNEAQ (reference sequence).

Concerning this clone: One end of the junction fails to match germline, which may point to a read error. The chain is built from TRBV29-1 and TRBJ1-2; possible D gene TRBD1, 6 bases. The germline CDR1 and CDR2 sequences are SQVTM and ANQGSEA. The CDR3 is 13 residues long. This CDR3 is CSVGQEVERRYPF. CDR3 DNA sequence: TGCAGCGTTGGACAGGAGGTCGAGCGACGCTACCCCTTC.

The genes are TRBV2 and TRBJ1-6; D might be TRBD1 (5 bases). Trimming stripped 3 bases from V and 6 bases from J, with 9 bases between. The CDR3 length is 14 residues. Germline V gives CDR1 SNHLY, CDR2 FYNNEI. CDR3 sequence reads: CASSEGRVNSPLHF. In nucleotides, the CDR3 is TGTGCCAGCAGTGAGGGCAGGGTTAATTCACCCCTCCACTTT.

This CDR3 reads CASSPQGAGNEQYF. The CDR3 nucleotides are TGTGCCAGTAGTCCCCAGGGTGCTGGTAACGAGCAGTACTTC. This chain connects TRBV19 to TRBJ2-7; weak D call: TRBD1 (5 bases). CDR3 size: 14 residues. The germline V gene has CDR1 LNHDA and CDR2 SQIVND (reference sequence). Trimming took 5 bases from V and 5 from J, leaving 16 bases between them.

CDR3: CASSPRQGPYEQYF. In DNA, the CDR3 is TGTGCCAGCAGCCCCAGACAGGGTCCCTACGAGCAGTACTTC. The chain recombines TRBV6-1 with TRBJ2-7; 7 bases map to TRBD1. After removal of 6 bases from V and 2 bases from J, the junction contained 7 bases not matched to a gene. CDR3 length equals 14 residues. The germline CDR1 and CDR2 sequences are MNHNS and SASEGT.

The V gene is TRBV19, the J gene TRBJ1-1, with 7 nucleotides matching TRBD1. This CDR3 region has 14 residues. V was clipped by 2 bases and J by 0 bases; unmatched bases: 0. Germline lookup yields CDR1 LNHDA and CDR2 SQIVND (reference sequence). The CDR3 is CASSIRGLNTEAFF. The CDR3, as DNA: TGTGCCAGTAGTATAAGGGGGCTGAACACTGAAGCTTTCTTT.

The chain combines TRBV7-9 with TRBJ1-4, with D unresolved. The germline gives CDR1 SEHNR, CDR2 FQNEAQ (reference sequence). V was pared by 2 bases and J by 0 bases, with 7 bases between. The CDR3 covers 15 residues. CDR3 residues: CASSLRSTTNEKLFF. CDR3 coding DNA: TGTGCCAGCAGCTTACGGTCAACAACTAATGAAAAACTGTTTTTT.

The rearrangement joins TRBV19 to TRBJ1-5; D is unclear. The CDR3 covers 15 residues. Deletions cut 2 bases from V and 0 bases from J, with 8 bases between. The germline CDR1 and CDR2 sequences are LNHDA and SQIVND (reference sequence). CDR3 in amino acids: CASSISDYSNQPQHF. The CDR3 coding sequence is TGTGCCAGTAGTATATCAGACTATAGCAATCAGCCCCAGCATTTT.

Here the CDR3 reads CASSTGTVYNEQFF. In DNA, the CDR3 is TGTGCCAGCAGTACCGGGACAGTCTACAATGAGCAGTTCTTC. The chain carries TRBV2 and TRBJ2-1; 7 bases align to TRBD1. The ends lost 5 bases at V and 3 bases at J; junction bases unmatched: 4. CDR3 length: 14 amino acids. Germline values: CDR1 SNHLY, CDR2 FYNNEI.

This rearrangement joins TRBV7-2 to TRBJ2-1; 11 bases align to TRBD2. This CDR3 is built from 19 residues. Looked up from germline, CDR1 is SGHTA and CDR2 is FQGNSA. V shed 4 bases, J shed 2 bases, and the junction held 13 bases outside the gene matches. In DNA, the CDR3 is TGTGCCAGCAGCTCCCCACTAGCGGGGGCCGGATTGACCTACAATGAGCAGTTCTTC. Translating gives CASSSPLAGAGLTYNEQFF.

The chain recombines TRBV4-3 with TRBJ1-3; a possible D gene is TRBD1 (5 bases). The CDR3 extends over 16 amino acids. The germline gives CDR1 LGHNA, CDR2 YSLEER. Trimming removed 0 bases from V and 3 bases from J, with 12 bases in between. The DNA of the CDR3 is TGCGCCAGCAGCCAAGATATAGCAGGGAATGGAAACACCATATATTTT. Translation: CASSQDIAGNGNTIYF.

The chain's CDR3 is CASSLQESGLGQPQHF. The CDR3, as DNA: TGTGCCAGCAGCTTGCAAGAGAGCGGTCTAGGGCAGCCCCAGCATTTT. The rearrangement links TRBV7-2 to TRBJ1-5; D call uncertain. Trimming stripped 3 bases from V and 7 bases from J, with 19 bases between. This CDR3 region has 16 residues. Germline assignment: CDR1 SGHTA and CDR2 FQGNSA.

The chain is built from TRBV4-3 and TRBJ2-3, with TRBD2 as a possible D gene (5 bases). Germline CDR1 is LGHNA and CDR2 is YSLEER. Trimming took off 4 bases at V and 3 bases at J, with 14 bases between the two ends. The CDR3 consists of 15 residues. The CDR3 DNA is TGCGCCAGCAGCCTCCTAGCCGTGGGGACAGATACGCAGTATTTT. It yields the protein CASSLLAVGTDTQYF.

The chain combines TRBV5-1 with TRBJ1-2; 7 positions agree with TRBD1. The J segment lost 3 bases and the V segment lost 4 bases, leaving 3 bases of the junction unmatched. Looked up from germline, CDR1 is SGHRS and CDR2 is YFSETQ. This CDR3 spans 13 amino acids. The CDR3 is CASSAGQDYGYTF. The CDR3 DNA reads TGCGCCAGCAGCGCCGGACAGGACTATGGCTACACCTTC.

The chain uses TRBV10-3 and TRBJ2-1; 7 nucleotides align to TRBD2. With V trimmed by 7 bases and J by 7 bases, 4 bases remained unmatched. The CDR3 runs 12 residues. CDR1 and CDR2 from the germline V gene are ENHRY and SYGVKD. This CDR3 is CAITDSGNEQFF. The CDR3 DNA reads as TGTGCCATCACCGATAGCGGGAATGAGCAGTTCTTC.

This clone was seen a handful of times. V gene TRBV5-4 combines with J gene TRBJ2-2; 9 bases map to TRBD2. Germline CDR1 reads SGHNT; CDR2 reads YYREEE (reference sequence). This CDR3 contains 16 residues. With V trimmed by 0 bases and J by 6 bases, 6 bases remained unmatched. The CDR3 loop is CASSLGDSGGPGELFF. In DNA, the CDR3 is TGTGCCAGCAGCTTGGGTGATAGCGGGGGTCCCGGGGAGCTGTTTTTT.

The chain combines TRBV6-5 with TRBJ2-1; D gene ambiguous. Germline lookup yields CDR1 MNHEY and CDR2 SVGAGI. This CDR3 is 14 amino acids long. Trimming stripped 5 bases from V and 6 bases from J, with 14 bases between. This CDR3 is CASSRWAGVNEQFF. In DNA, the CDR3 is TGTGCCAGCAGTCGTTGGGCAGGCGTCAATGAGCAGTTCTTC.

This clone has more than one count but fewer than ten. The V call is TRBV6-1, the J call TRBJ2-1; D might be TRBD1 (6 bases). With 8 bases removed from V and 7 bases from J, the gap between germline ends came to 15 bases. CDR1 is MNHNS, CDR2 SASEGT, per germline. The CDR3 runs to 13 residues. The CDR3 DNA sequence: TGTGCCAGCGGGGGCTATTATTATAATGAGCAGTTCTTC. Translating gives CASGGYYYNEQFF.

This clone occurred a few times. The chain uses TRBV5-6 and TRBJ1-2, with D tentatively TRBD1 (6 bases). The CDR3 loop spans 14 amino acids. Trimming took 1 base from V and 3 from J, leaving 10 bases between them. From germline, CDR1 is SGHDT and CDR2 YYEEEE. The CDR3 bases are TGTGCCAGCAGCTTGTGGGGGGGCCACTATGGCTACACCTTC. As protein: CASSLWGGHYGYTF. Together with reference TRBV5-6 and TRBJ1-2, the CDR3 gives the full variable domain: DAGVTQSPTHLIKTRGQQVTLRCSPKSGHDTVSWYQQALGQGPQFIFQYYEEEERQRGNFPDRFSGHQFPNYSSELNVNALLLGDSALYLCASSLWGGHYGYTFGSGTRLTVV.

This clone was seen only a few times. This sequence joins TRBV19 and TRBJ2-2, with TRBD2 identical over 9 bases. This CDR3 comprises 16 residues. CDR1 LNHDA and CDR2 SQIVND come from the germline V gene (reference sequence). Losses at the gene ends were 3 bases for V and 6 bases for J; bases not matched to a gene: 8. The chain's CDR3 is CASSMRRREGPGELFF. CDR3 bases: TGTGCCAGTAGTATGAGGCGGCGGGAGGGCCCCGGGGAGCTGTTTTTT.

The chain combines TRBV11-3 with TRBJ2-7; 7 positions agree with TRBD2. This CDR3 region has 14 residues. The J segment lost 0 bases and the V segment lost 5 bases, leaving 4 bases of the junction unmatched. CDR1 and CDR2 (germline): SGHNT, YENEEA. The CDR3 sequence is CASSPAGTSYEQYF. In nucleotides, the CDR3 is TGTGCCAGCAGCCCAGCGGGGACCTCCTACGAGCAGTACTTC.